The rows below give T cell receptor beta chains drawn from one sample of a study of T-cell reconstitution after alpha-beta-depleted transplantation in children. Using its own MiXCR run on the PCR reads, TCRdb lists one record per CDR3 protein. This table has around 270,000 distinct CDR3 sequences, about a tenth appearing once. The material was PBMCs, obtained before TCRalphabeta/CD19-depleted stem cell transplant. These receptors came from a boy in the first two years of life with acute myeloid leukemia, due to receive a stem cell transplant. The CDR3 runs from the conserved cysteine through the conserved F or W. Fields, in order: D gene, clone size, V gene, J gene, CDR3 protein, CDR3 DNA. A D gene is named only where the DNA matches it firmly. Not all rows give a size; the values are once, few, many and, for expanded clones, a class.

d_gene: NA; abundance: few; v_gene: TRBV5-1; j_gene: TRBJ2-5; CDR3aa: CASSLASRAGETQYF; CDR3nt: TGCGCCAGCAGCTTGGCCAGCAGAGCTGGCGAGACCCAGTACTTC
d_gene: NA; abundance: NA; v_gene: TRBV12-3/TRBV12-4; j_gene: TRBJ1-6; CDR3aa: CASRPPGQRNNSPLHF; CDR3nt: TGTGCCAGCAGACCCCCGGGACAACGCAACAATTCACCCCTCCACTTT
d_gene: TRBD2; abundance: many; v_gene: TRBV30; j_gene: TRBJ2-1; CDR3aa: CAWSVGSGGANEQFF; CDR3nt: TGTGCCTGGAGTGTAGGTAGCGGGGGGGCCAATGAGCAGTTCTTC
d_gene: TRBD1; abundance: many; v_gene: TRBV5-1; j_gene: TRBJ1-6; CDR3aa: CASRDRTGGNSPLHF; CDR3nt: TGCGCCAGCAGAGATAGGACAGGGGGAAATTCACCCCTCCACTTT
d_gene: TRBD1; abundance: NA; v_gene: TRBV6-5; j_gene: TRBJ1-3; CDR3aa: CASSYSRGRERNTIYF; CDR3nt: TGTGCCAGCAGTTACTCTAGGGGGCGGGAGAGAAACACCATATATTTT
d_gene: TRBD2; abundance: NA; v_gene: TRBV20-1; j_gene: TRBJ2-1; CDR3aa: CSARGLAGGGSEQFF; CDR3nt: TGCAGTGCTAGAGGGTTAGCGGGGGGTGGGAGTGAGCAGTTCTTC
d_gene: NA; abundance: few; v_gene: TRBV14; j_gene: TRBJ2-5; CDR3aa: CASSEREDKETQYF; CDR3nt: TGTGCCAGCAGCGAGAGGGAGGATAAGGAGACCCAGTACTTC
d_gene: NA; abundance: few; v_gene: TRBV7-2; j_gene: TRBJ2-5; CDR3aa: CASSLGLPAGKETQYF; CDR3nt: TGTGCCAGCAGCTTGGGCCTGCCAGCCGGGAAAGAGACCCAGTACTTC
d_gene: NA; abundance: many; v_gene: TRBV27; j_gene: TRBJ1-2; CDR3aa: CASSFEGYYGYTF; CDR3nt: TGTGCCAGCAGTTTTGAGGGCTACTATGGCTACACCTTC
d_gene: NA; abundance: many; v_gene: TRBV11-2; j_gene: TRBJ2-5; CDR3aa: CASSLMVNRDTAQETQYF; CDR3nt: TGTGCCAGCAGCTTAATGGTGAACCGGGACACCGCTCAAGAGACCCAGTACTTC
d_gene: TRBD1; abundance: many; v_gene: TRBV12-3/TRBV12-4; j_gene: TRBJ2-7; CDR3aa: CASSPMGRDRGAYEQYF; CDR3nt: TGTGCCAGCAGTCCAATGGGTCGGGACAGGGGAGCCTACGAGCAGTACTTC
d_gene: NA; abundance: few; v_gene: TRBV11-2; j_gene: TRBJ2-2; CDR3aa: CASSFTGTNTGELFF; CDR3nt: TGTGCCAGCAGCTTCACGGGGACTAACACCGGGGAGCTGTTTTTT
d_gene: NA; abundance: NA; v_gene: TRBV13; j_gene: TRBJ2-7; CDR3aa: CASSPTGLFYEQYF; CDR3nt: TGTGCCAGCAGCCCGACAGGCCTCTTCTACGAGCAGTACTTC
d_gene: NA; abundance: NA; v_gene: TRBV7-9; j_gene: TRBJ2-7; CDR3aa: CASSLHPGVGYEQYF; CDR3nt: TGTGCCAGCAGCTTACATCCCGGGGTGGGCTACGAGCAGTACTTC
d_gene: NA; abundance: many; v_gene: TRBV10-3; j_gene: TRBJ2-1; CDR3aa: CAISDVGGPYNEQFF; CDR3nt: TGTGCCATCAGTGATGTCGGAGGCCCCTACAATGAGCAGTTCTTC
d_gene: NA; abundance: NA; v_gene: TRBV6-1; j_gene: TRBJ2-6; CDR3aa: CASSEAVVAQGANVLTF; CDR3nt: TGTGCCAGCAGTGAGGCGGTGGTTGCTCAGGGAGCCAACGTCCTGACTTTC
d_gene: NA; abundance: many; v_gene: TRBV28; j_gene: TRBJ2-5; CDR3aa: CASSLSYTGLGETQYF; CDR3nt: TGTGCCAGCAGTTTAAGTTATACAGGCCTAGGGGAGACCCAGTACTTC
d_gene: TRBD1; abundance: NA; v_gene: TRBV7-9; j_gene: TRBJ2-1; CDR3aa: CASSLRAGQGLNEQFF; CDR3nt: TGTGCCAGCAGCTTACGTGCAGGACAGGGCCTAAATGAGCAGTTCTTC